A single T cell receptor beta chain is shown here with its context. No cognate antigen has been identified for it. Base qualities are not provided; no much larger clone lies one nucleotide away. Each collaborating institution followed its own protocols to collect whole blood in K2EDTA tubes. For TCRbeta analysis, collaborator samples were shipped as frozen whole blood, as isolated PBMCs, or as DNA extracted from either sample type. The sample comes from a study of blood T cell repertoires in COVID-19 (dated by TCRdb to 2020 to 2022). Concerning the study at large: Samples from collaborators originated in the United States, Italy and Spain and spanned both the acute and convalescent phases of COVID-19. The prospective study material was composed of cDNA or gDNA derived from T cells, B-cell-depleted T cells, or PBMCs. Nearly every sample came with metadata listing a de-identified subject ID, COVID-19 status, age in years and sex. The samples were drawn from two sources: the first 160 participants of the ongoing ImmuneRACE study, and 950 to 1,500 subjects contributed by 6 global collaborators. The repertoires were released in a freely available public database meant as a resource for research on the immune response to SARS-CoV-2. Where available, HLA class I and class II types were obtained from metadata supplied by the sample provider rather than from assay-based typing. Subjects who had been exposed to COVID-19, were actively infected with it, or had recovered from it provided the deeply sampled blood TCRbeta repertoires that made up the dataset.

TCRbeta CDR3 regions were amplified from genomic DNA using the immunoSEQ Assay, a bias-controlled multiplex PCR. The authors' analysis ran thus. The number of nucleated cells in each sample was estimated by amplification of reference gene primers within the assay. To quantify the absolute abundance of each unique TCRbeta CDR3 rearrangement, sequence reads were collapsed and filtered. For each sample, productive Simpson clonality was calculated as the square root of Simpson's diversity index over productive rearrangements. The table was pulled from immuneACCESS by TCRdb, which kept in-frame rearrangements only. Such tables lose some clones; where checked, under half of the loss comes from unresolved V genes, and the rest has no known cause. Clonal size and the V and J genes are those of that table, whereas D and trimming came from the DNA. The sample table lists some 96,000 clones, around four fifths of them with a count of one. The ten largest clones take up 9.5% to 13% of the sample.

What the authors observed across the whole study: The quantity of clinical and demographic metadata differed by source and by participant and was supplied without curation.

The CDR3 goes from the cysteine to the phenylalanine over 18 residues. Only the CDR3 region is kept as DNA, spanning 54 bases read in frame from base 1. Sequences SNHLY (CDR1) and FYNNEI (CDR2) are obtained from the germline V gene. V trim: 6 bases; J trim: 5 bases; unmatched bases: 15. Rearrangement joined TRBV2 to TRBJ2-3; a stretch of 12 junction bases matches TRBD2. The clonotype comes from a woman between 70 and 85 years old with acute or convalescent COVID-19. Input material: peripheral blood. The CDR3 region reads CASRLSLLAGGRVDTQYF. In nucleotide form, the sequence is TGTGCCAGCAGGCTCAGCCTACTAGCGGGGGGTCGAGTAGATACGCAGTATTTT. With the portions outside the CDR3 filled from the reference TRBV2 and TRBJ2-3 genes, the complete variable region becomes EPEVTQTPSHQVTQMGQEVILRCVPISNHLYFYWYRQILGQKVEFLVSFYNNEISEKSEIFDDQFSVERPDGSNFTLKIRSTKLEDSAMYFCASRLSLLAGGRVDTQYFGPGTRLTVL.